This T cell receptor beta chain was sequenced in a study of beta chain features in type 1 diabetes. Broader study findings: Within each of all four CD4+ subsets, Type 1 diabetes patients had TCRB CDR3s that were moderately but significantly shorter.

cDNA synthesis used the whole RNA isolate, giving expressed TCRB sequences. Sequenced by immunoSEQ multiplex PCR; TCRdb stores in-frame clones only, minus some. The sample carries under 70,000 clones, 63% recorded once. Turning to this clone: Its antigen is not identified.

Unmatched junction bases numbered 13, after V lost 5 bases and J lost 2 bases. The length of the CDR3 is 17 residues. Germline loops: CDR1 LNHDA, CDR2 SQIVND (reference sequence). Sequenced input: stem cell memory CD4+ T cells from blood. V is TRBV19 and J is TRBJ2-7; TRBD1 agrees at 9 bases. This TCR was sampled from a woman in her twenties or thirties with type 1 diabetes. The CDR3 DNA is TGTGCCAGTAGTTTACAATACCGGGACAGGGTAGCCTACGAGCAGTACTTC. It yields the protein CASSLQYRDRVAYEQYF.